A selection of T cell receptor beta chains follows, all from one sample in a study of cytomegalovirus exposure and HLA in healthy donors. The data were produced by immunoSEQ multiplex PCR, yet TCRdb's version contains in-frame clones alone and is incomplete. There are about 130,000 clones in the sample; approximately 79% occur only once, and about 6.8% lies in the top ten. The sample comprised PBMCs. The origin of the receptors is a man aged 35 to 55 in good health and CMV-seropositive. The conserved cysteine and the conserved F or W are not part of the CDR3 here. A D gene is named only where the DNA matches it firmly. Rows may omit the clone size; those that give it use once, few, many or a size class.

d_call	v_call	j_call	clone_size	cdr3_aa
TRBD2	TRBV6-1	TRBJ2-3	.	ASSEVAGGEDTQY
TRBD2	TRBV9	TRBJ2-1	few	ASSDRLAGYNEQF
.	TRBV11-3	TRBJ1-5	.	ASSPQTGLRQPQH
.	TRBV18	TRBJ2-1	.	ASSAGQSNEQF
.	TRBV11-2	TRBJ1-4	few	ASSLVRHSEKLF
.	TRBV13	TRBJ2-3	.	ASSLGTTDTQY
TRBD1	TRBV29-1	TRBJ2-7	few	SVRQGNGDEQY
TRBD2	TRBV6-1	TRBJ2-7	.	ASSVTSGEVAYEQY
.	TRBV6-1	TRBJ2-1	.	ASSEARLISYNEQF
.	TRBV7-2	TRBJ1-2	.	ASSSGVRYGYT
.	TRBV27	TRBJ2-7	once	ASSPSSGRYEQY
.	TRBV5-5	TRBJ2-7	once	ASSLGEQVLSYEQY
.	TRBV10-2	TRBJ2-1	.	ASSTTGHEQF
.	TRBV6-6	TRBJ2-4	.	ASSQNLAKNIQY
.	TRBV5-4	TRBJ2-1	.	ASGSHRETYNEQF
.	TRBV5-1	TRBJ2-7	.	ASSLVSSGDEQY
.	TRBV19	TRBJ2-4	.	ASSIMTPNIQY
.	TRBV6-6	TRBJ1-5	.	ASLIPGKPQH
.	TRBV6-4	TRBJ2-2	.	ASSALGRENGGELF
TRBD2	TRBV30	TRBJ2-7	.	AWCGTSGGPTYEQY
.	TRBV29-1	TRBJ2-4	.	SVLVGAGANIQY
.	TRBV7-9	TRBJ2-1	.	ASSWGDSLDEQF
.	TRBV5-1	TRBJ2-7	.	ASSLALGETYEQY